A single sample is the source of the 5 T cell receptor beta chains below, sequenced in a study of control samples from healthy donors and cancer patients. Assay: immunoSEQ multiplex PCR; the TCRdb copy retains only in-frame clones and omits some. The sample lists about 150,000 clones, around nine tenths occurring once. Sequenced material: blood. All receptors come from a man in his thirties or forties in good health.

The J gene is TRBJ2-7, the V gene TRBV6-2 or TRBV6-3; D is tentatively TRBD1 or TRBD2 (5 bases each). The ends were cut back, 2 bases at V and 4 bases at J, with 12 bases in the middle. Germline-derived CDR1 and CDR2 are MNHEY and SVGEGT. The CDR3 consists of 14 residues. CDR3 DNA sequence: TGTGCCAGCAGTTACCAACGGGGCCGATACGAGCAGTACTTC. This translates into CASSYQRGRYEQYF.

The chain uses TRBV13 and TRBJ2-1; 9 bases are a match to TRBD1. The CDR3 is 15 amino acids. J lost 6 bases, V lost 6 bases, and 9 bases had no gene match. Germline loops: CDR1 PRHDT, CDR2 FYEKMQ (reference sequence). This chain's CDR3 is CASSGGTGFSNEQFF. DNA of the CDR3: TGTGCCAGCAGTGGGGGGACAGGGTTCTCCAATGAGCAGTTCTTC. The whole variable domain, remainder taken from reference TRBV13 and TRBJ2-1, is AAGVIQSPRHLIKEKRETATLKCYPIPRHDTVYWYQQGPGQDPQFLISFYEKMQSDKGSIPDRFSAQQFSDYHSELNMSSLELGDSALYFCASSGGTGFSNEQFFGPGTRLTVL.

The J gene is TRBJ1-5, the V gene TRBV7-9, with D unresolved. V was clipped by 2 bases and J by 4 bases, with 12 bases between them. The CDR3 length is 15 residues. CDR1 is SEHNR, CDR2 FQNEAQ, per germline (reference sequence). The CDR3: CASSLRQAMNQPQHF. The DNA of the CDR3 is TGTGCCAGCAGCTTACGCCAGGCGATGAATCAGCCCCAGCATTTT.

The chain carries TRBV9 and TRBJ2-2, with no clear D. Germline V gene data show CDR1 as SGDLS and CDR2 as YYNGEE. This CDR3 spans 13 amino acids. The V end lost 0 bases, the J end lost 10 bases, and 10 bases lay between the germline ends. The CDR3 DNA is TGTGCCAGCAGCGTAGCCAGCGACGCGGAGCTGTTTTTT. This encodes CASSVASDAELFF. The full variable domain, completed using reference TRBV9 and TRBJ2-2, is DSGVTQTPKHLITATGQRVTLRCSPRSGDLSVYWYQQSLDQGLQFLIQYYNGEERAKGNILERFSAQQFPDLHSELNLSSLELGDSALYFCASSVASDAELFFGEGSRLTVL.

Only one count was recorded for this clone. The chain uses TRBV21-1 and TRBJ2-2. TRBV21-1 is a pseudogene. The CDR3 has 16 residues. The CDR3 DNA reads TGTGCCAGCAGCGGACGACTCCAGGATACACCGTGGGAGCTGTTTTTT. It specifies CASSGRLQDTPWELFF.